This T cell receptor beta chain was captured in a study of Tregs in tolerant kidney transplant recipients. Broader study findings: Expanding Tregs on activated donor B cells appeared to best identify donor-specific TCRbeta clones.

As concerns this clone: Its specificity is unknown.

The CDR3 is 15 residues long. Germline CDR1 SGHKS, CDR2 YYEKEE (reference sequence). V was shortened by 0 bases and J by 2 bases, with 12 bases between the two germline ends. Only in-frame clones appear in the TCRdb table, and some are missing; sequencing was by immunoSEQ multiplex PCR. This table holds fewer than 100,000 clones, over 85% found once. This chain links TRBV5-5 with TRBJ2-7, with D possibly being TRBD2 (7 bases). This TCR came from a human donor who received a combined kidney and bone marrow transplant. Specimen: CD4+ T cells from blood, collected before the transplant. The CDR3 loop is CASSLAGGQTYEQYF. Here the CDR3 DNA reads TGTGCCAGCAGCTTGGCCGGGGGGCAGACCTACGAGCAGTACTTC.